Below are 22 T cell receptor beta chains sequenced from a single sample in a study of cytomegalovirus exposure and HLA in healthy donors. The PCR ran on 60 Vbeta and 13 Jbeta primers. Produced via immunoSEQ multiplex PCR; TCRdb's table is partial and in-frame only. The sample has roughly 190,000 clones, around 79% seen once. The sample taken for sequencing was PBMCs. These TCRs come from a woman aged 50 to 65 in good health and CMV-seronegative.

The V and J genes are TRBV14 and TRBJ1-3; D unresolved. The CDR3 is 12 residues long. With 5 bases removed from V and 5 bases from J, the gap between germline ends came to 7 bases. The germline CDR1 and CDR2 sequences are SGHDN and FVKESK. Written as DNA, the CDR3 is TGTGCCAGCAGCTACTCGAGAAACACCATATATTTT. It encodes CASSYSRNTIYF. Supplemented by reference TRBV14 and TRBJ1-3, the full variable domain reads EAGVTQFPSHSVIEKGQTVTLRCDPISGHDNLYWYRRVMGKEIKFLLHFVKESKQDESGMPNNRFLAERTGGTYSTLKVQPAELEDSGVYFCASSYSRNTIYFGEGSWLTVV.

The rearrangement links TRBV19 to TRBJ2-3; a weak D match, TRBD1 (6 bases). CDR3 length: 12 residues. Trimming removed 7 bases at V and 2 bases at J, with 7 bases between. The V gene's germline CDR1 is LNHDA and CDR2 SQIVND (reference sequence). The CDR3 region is CASTGATDTQYF. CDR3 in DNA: TGTGCCAGTACAGGGGCCACAGATACGCAGTATTTT.

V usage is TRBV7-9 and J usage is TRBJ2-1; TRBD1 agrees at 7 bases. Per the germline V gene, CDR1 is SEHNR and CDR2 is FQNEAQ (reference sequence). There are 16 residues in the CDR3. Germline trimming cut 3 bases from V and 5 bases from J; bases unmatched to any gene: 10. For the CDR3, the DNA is TGTGCCAGCAGCTTGGGGCACACCACAGGGGACAATGAGCAGTTCTTC. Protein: CASSLGHTTGDNEQFF.

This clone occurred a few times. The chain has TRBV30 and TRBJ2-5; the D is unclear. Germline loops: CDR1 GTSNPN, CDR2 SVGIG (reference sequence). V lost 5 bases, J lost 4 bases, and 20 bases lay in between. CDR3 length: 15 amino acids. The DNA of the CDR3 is TGTGCCTGGGCCCCAATCGGAGTGGCCGGAGAGACCCAGTACTTC. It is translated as CAWAPIGVAGETQYF.

The CDR3 sequence: CASRMGLAVSTDTQYF. The CDR3 nucleotides are TGCGCCAGCAGGATGGGGCTAGCGGTATCCACAGATACGCAGTATTTT. The chain uses TRBV5-1 and TRBJ2-3; 7 bases agree with TRBD2. Germline V gene sequence: CDR1 SGHRS, CDR2 YFSETQ. The CDR3 runs 16 residues. Trimming at V came to 5 bases and at J to 2 bases, leaving 11 bases not matched to a gene.

The CDR3 DNA sequence: TGCGCCAGCCCGCGAACCCCACCCCTCCACTTT. Residues: CASPRTPPLHF. This sequence joins TRBV5-1 and TRBJ1-6; unclear D gene. The CDR3 consists of 11 residues. The germline V gene encodes CDR1 SGHRS and CDR2 YFSETQ. V gave up 7 bases and J gave up 11 bases, with 10 bases separating them. The entire variable domain, with the rest obtained from reference TRBV5-1 and TRBJ1-6, is as follows: KAGVTQTPRYLIKTRGQQVTLSCSPISGHRSVSWYQQTPGQGLQFLFEYFSETQRNKGNFPGRFSGRQFSNSRSEMNVSTLELGDSALYLCASPRTPPLHFGNGTRLTVT.

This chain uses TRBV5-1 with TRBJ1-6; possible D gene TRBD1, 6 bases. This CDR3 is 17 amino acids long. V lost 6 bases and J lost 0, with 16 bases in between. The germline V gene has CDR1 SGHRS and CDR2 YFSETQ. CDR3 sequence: CASTSGGQSSYNSPLHF. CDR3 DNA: TGCGCCAGCACCAGCGGAGGACAGAGCTCCTATAATTCACCCCTCCACTTT.

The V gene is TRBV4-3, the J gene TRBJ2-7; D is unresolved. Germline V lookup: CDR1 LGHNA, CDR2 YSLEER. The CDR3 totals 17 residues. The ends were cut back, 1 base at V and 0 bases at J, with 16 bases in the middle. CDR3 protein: CASSQVRVQSFSYEQYF. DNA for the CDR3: TGCGCCAGCAGCCAAGTTAGAGTACAGAGTTTCTCCTACGAGCAGTACTTC.

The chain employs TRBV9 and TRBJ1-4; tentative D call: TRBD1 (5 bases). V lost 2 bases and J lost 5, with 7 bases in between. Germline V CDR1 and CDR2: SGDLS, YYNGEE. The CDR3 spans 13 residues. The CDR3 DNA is TGTGCCAGCAGCGTTCCAGGGAATGAAAAACTGTTTTTT. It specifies CASSVPGNEKLFF. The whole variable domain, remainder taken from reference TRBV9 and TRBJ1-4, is DSGVTQTPKHLITATGQRVTLRCSPRSGDLSVYWYQQSLDQGLQFLIQYYNGEERAKGNILERFSAQQFPDLHSELNLSSLELGDSALYFCASSVPGNEKLFFGSGTQLSVL.

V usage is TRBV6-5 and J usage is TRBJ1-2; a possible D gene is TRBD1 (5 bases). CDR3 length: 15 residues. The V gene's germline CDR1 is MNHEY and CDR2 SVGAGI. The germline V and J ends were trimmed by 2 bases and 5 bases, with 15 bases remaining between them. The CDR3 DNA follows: TGTGCCAGCAGTTACAATACACCAGGGCCATATGGCTACACCTTC. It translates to CASSYNTPGPYGYTF.

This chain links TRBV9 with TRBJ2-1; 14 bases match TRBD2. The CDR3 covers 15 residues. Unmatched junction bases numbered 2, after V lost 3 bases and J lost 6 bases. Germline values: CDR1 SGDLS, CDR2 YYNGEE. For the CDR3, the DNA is TGTGCCAGCAGCGGGGGGACTAGCGGGAGCAATGAGCAGTTCTTC. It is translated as CASSGGTSGSNEQFF.

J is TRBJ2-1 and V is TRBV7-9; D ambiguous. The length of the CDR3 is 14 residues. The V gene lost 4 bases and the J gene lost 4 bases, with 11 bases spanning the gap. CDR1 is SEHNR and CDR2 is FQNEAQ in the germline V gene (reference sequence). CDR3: CASSSRQVYNEQFF. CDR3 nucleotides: TGTGCCAGCAGCTCCCGACAAGTATACAATGAGCAGTTCTTC.

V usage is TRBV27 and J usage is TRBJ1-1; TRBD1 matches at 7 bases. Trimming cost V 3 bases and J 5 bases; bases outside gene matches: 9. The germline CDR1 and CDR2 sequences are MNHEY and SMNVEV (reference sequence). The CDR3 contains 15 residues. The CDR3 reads CASSFHRGKITEAFF. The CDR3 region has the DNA TGTGCCAGCAGTTTCCACAGGGGTAAAATAACTGAAGCTTTCTTT.

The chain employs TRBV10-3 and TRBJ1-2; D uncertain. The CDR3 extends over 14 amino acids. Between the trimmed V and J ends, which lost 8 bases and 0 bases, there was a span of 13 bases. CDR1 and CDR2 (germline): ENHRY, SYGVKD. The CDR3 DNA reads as TGTGCCATCGCTCCCAGAGGTACTAACTATGGCTACACCTTC. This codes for CAIAPRGTNYGYTF.

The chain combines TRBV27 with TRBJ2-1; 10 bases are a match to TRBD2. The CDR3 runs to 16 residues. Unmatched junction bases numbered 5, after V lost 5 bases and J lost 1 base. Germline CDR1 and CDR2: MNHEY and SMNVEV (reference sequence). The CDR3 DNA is TGTGCCAGCAGTCCTAGCGGGGGAGTATCCTACAATGAGCAGTTCTTC. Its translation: CASSPSGGVSYNEQFF.

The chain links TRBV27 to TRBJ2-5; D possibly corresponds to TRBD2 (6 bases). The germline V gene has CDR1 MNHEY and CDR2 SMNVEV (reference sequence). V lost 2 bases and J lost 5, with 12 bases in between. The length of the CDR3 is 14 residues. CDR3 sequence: CASSLRREAETQYF. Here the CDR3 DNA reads TGTGCCAGCAGTTTACGCAGGGAGGCTGAGACCCAGTACTTC.

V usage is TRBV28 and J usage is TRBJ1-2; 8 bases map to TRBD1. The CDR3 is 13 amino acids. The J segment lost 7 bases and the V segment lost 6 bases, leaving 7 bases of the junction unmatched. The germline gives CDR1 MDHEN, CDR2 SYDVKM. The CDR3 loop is CASRSGGAPGYTF. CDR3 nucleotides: TGTGCCAGCAGATCAGGGGGCGCCCCTGGCTACACCTTC.

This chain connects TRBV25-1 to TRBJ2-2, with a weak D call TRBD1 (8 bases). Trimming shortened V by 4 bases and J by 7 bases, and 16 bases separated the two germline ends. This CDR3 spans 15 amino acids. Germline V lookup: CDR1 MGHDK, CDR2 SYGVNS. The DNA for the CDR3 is TGTGCCAGCAGTGTAACAGGGGGGGCGAGCGGGGAGCTGTTTTTT. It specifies CASSVTGGASGELFF.

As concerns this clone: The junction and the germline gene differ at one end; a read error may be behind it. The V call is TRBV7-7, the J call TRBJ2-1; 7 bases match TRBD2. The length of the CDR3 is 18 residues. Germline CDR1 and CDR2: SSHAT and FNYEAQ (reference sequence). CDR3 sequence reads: CASSLAQVGGSPNNEQFF. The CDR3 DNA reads TGTGCTAGCAGCTTAGCCCAAGTCGGCGGGAGCCCCAACAATGAGCAGTTCTTC.

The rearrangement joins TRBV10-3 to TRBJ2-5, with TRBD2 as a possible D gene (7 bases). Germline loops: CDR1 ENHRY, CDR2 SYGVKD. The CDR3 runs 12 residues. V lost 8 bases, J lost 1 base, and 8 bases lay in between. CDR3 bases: TGTGCCATCGCGGGGGCCCAAGAGACCCAGTACTTC. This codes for CAIAGAQETQYF.

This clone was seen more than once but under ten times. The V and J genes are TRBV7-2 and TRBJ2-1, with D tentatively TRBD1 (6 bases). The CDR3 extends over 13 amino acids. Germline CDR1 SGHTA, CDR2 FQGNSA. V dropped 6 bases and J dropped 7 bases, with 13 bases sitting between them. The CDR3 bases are TGTGCCAGCAGGATGGGGGCGGGTAATGAGCAGTTCTTC. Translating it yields CASRMGAGNEQFF.

The CDR3: CASSPQTGGHSAYEQYF. CDR3 DNA: TGTGCCAGCAGCCCACAGACAGGGGGCCACTCGGCCTACGAGCAGTACTTC. The chain combines TRBV7-9 with TRBJ2-7; the match to TRBD1 covers 10 bases. With V trimmed by 5 bases and J by 2 bases, 12 bases remained unmatched. This CDR3 has 17 residues. CDR1 and CDR2 from the germline V gene are SEHNR and FQNEAQ (reference sequence). Complete variable domain (other parts from reference TRBV7-9 and TRBJ2-7): DTGVSQNPRHKITKRGQNVTFRCDPISEHNRLYWYRQTLGQGPEFLTYFQNEAQLEKSRLLSDRFSAERPKGSFSTLEIQRTEQGDSAMYLCASSPQTGGHSAYEQYFGPGTRLTVT.